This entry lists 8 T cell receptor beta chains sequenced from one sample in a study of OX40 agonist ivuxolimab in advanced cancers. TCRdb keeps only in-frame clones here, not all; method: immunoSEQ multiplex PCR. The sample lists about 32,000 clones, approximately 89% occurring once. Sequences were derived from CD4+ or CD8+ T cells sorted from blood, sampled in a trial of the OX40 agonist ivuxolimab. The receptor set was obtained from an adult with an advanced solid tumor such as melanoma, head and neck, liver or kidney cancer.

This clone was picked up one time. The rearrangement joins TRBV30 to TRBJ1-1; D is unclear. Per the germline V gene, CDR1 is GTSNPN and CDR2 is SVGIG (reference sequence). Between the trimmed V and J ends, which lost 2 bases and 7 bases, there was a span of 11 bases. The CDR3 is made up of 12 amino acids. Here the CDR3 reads CAWSFWGGEAFF. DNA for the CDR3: TGTGCCTGGAGTTTCTGGGGTGGTGAAGCTTTCTTT.

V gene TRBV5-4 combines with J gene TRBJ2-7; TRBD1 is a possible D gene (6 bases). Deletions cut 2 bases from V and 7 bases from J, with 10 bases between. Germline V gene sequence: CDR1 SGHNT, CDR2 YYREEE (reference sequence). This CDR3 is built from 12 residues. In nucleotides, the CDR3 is TGTGCCAGCAGCTTATTCAGGGGTGAGCAGTACTTC. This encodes CASSLFRGEQYF.

CDR3 in DNA: TGTGCCAGCAGTGCGCAGGGGGGCCCCTACAATGAGCAGTTCTTC. Its protein is CASSAQGGPYNEQFF. The chain combines TRBV27 with TRBJ2-1; TRBD1 is a possible D gene (7 bases). The CDR3 runs 15 residues. V gave up 5 bases and J gave up 2 bases, with 13 bases separating them. The germline gives CDR1 MNHEY, CDR2 SMNVEV (reference sequence).

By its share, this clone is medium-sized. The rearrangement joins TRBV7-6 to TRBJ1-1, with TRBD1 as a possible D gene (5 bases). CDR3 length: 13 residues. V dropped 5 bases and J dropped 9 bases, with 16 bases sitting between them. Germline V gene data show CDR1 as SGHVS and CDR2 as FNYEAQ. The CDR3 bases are TGTGCCAGCAGCCCATTATCTGGGGGGAAAGCTTTCTTT. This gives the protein CASSPLSGGKAFF.

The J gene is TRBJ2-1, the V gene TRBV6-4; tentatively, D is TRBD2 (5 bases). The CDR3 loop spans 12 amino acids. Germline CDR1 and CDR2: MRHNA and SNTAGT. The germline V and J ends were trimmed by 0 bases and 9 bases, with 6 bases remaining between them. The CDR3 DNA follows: TGTGCCAGCAGTGACTCGGGAGTTGAGCAGTTCTTC. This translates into CASSDSGVEQFF.

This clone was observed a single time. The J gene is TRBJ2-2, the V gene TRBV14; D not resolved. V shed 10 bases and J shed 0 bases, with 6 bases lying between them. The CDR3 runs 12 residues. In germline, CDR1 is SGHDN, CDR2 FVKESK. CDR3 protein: CAIGPNTGELFF. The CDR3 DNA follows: TGTGCCATTGGCCCGAACACCGGGGAGCTGTTTTTT.

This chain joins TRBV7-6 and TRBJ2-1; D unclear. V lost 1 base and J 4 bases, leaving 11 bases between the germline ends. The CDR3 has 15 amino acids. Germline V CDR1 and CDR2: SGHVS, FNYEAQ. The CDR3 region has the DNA TGTGCCAGCAGCTTAGTTGACTCATCGTACAATGAGCAGTTCTTC. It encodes CASSLVDSSYNEQFF.

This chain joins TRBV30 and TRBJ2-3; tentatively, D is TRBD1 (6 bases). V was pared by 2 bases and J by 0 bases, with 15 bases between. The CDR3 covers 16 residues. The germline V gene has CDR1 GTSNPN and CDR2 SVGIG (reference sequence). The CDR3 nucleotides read TGTGCCTGGAGTCTAGTTTTGGGGGCCAGCACAGATACGCAGTATTTT. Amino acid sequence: CAWSLVLGASTDTQYF.